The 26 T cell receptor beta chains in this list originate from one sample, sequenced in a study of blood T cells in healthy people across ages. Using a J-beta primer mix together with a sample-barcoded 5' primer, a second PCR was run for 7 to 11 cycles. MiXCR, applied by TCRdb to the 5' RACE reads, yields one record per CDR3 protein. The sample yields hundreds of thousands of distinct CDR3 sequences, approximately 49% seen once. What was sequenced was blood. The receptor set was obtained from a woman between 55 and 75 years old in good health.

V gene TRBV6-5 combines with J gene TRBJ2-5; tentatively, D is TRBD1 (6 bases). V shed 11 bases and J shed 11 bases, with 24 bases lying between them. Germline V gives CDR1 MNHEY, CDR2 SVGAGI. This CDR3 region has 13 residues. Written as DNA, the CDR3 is TGTGCCCTTCAAGGGGACAAATACAATGAGCAGTACTTC. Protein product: CALQGDKYNEQYF.

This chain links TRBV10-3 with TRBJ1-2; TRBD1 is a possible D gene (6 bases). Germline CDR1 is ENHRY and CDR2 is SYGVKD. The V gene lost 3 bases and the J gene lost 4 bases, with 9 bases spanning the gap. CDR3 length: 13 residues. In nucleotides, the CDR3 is TGTGCCATCAGTGAACGACAGGTCTATGGCTACACCTTC. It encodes CAISERQVYGYTF.

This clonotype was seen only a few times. The CDR3 sequence: CASSLGGGENQPQHF. As DNA, the CDR3 is TGCGCCAGCAGCCTTGGCGGGGGAGAAAATCAGCCCCAGCATTTT. This chain uses TRBV5-1 with TRBJ1-5; TRBD1 is a possible D gene (5 bases). CDR3 size: 15 residues. V was cut by 4 bases and J by 4 bases, with 15 bases left in between. Germline V gives CDR1 SGHRS, CDR2 YFSETQ.

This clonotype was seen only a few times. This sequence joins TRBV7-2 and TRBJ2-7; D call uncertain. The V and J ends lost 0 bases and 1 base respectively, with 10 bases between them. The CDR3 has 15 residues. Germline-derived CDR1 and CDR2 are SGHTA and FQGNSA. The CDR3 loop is CASSLADPSSYEQYF. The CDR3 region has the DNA TGTGCCAGCAGCTTAGCAGACCCCTCTTCCTACGAGCAGTACTTC.

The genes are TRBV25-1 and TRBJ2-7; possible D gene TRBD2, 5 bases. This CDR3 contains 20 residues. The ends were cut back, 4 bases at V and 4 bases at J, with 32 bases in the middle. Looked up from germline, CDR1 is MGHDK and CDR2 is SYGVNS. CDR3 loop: CASSGVPNPLGNPSTYEQYF. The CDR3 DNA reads TGTGCCAGCAGTGGTGTACCCAACCCACTCGGGAACCCCTCTACATACGAGCAGTACTTC.

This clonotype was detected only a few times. Written as DNA, the CDR3 is TGTGCCAGCACCACGGGACTAGCGGCCAACAATGAGCAGTTCTTC. This encodes CASTTGLAANNEQFF. The chain links TRBV12-3 or TRBV12-4 to TRBJ2-1, with 11 positions matching TRBD2. J lost 5 bases, V lost 7 bases, and 7 bases had no gene match. The CDR3 is 15 amino acids.

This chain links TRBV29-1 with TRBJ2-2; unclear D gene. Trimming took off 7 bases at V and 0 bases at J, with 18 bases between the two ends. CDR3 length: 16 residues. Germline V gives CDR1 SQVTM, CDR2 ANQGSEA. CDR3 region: CSAAGDDFANTGELFF. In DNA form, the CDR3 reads TGCAGCGCCGCCGGCGACGATTTCGCGAACACCGGGGAGCTGTTTTTT.

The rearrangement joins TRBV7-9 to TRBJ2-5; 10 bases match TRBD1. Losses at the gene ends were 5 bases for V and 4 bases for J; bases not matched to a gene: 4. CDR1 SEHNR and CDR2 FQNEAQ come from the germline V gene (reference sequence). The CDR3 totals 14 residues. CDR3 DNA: TGTGCCAGCAGCACGGACAGGGGGATAGAGACCCAGTACTTC. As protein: CASSTDRGIETQYF.

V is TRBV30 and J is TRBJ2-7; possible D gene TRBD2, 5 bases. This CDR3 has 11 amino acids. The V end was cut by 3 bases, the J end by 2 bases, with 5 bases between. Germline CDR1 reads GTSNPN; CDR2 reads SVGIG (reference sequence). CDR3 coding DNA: TGTGCCTGGAGCGGGGCCTACGAGCAGTACTTC. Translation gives CAWSGAYEQYF.

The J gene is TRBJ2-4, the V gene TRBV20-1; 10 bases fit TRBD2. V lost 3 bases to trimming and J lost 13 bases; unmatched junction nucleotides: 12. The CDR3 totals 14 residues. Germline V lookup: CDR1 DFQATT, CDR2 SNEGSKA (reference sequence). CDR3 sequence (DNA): TGCAGTGCTAGTGAAGCGGGAGGGCGGGGGGAGCAGTACTTC. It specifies CSASEAGGRGEQYF.

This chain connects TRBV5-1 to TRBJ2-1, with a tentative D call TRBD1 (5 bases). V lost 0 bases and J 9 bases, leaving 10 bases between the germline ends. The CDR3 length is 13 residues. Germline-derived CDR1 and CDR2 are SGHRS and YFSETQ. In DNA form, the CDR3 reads TGCGCCAGCAGCTTGGAGGGGATCGGTGAGCAGTTCTTC. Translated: CASSLEGIGEQFF.

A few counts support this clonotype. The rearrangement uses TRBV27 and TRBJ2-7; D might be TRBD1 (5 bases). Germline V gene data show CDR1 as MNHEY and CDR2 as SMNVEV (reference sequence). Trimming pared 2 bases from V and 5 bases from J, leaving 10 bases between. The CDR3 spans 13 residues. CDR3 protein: CASSLARANEQYF. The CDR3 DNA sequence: TGTGCCAGCAGTTTAGCCAGGGCCAACGAGCAGTACTTC.

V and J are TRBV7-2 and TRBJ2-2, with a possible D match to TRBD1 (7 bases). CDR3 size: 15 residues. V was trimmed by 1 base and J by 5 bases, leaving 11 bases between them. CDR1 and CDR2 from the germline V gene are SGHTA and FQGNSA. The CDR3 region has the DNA TGTGCCAGCAGCTTAGTGGCAGGGGGGACCGGGGAGCTGTTTTTT. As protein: CASSLVAGGTGELFF.

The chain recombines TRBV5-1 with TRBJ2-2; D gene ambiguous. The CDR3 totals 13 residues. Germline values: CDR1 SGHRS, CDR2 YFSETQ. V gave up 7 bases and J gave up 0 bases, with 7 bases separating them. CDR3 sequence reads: CASLQANTGELFF. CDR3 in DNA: TGCGCCAGCCTCCAGGCGAACACCGGGGAGCTGTTTTTT.

The CDR3 region has the DNA TGCAGCGTTGACCGACTAGCGGAGGACAATGAGCAGTTCTTC. Translating gives CSVDRLAEDNEQFF. J is TRBJ2-1 and V is TRBV29-1; 9 bases align to TRBD2. J gave up 5 bases and V 3 bases, and 5 bases lay outside the gene matches. CDR3 length: 14 residues. The germline gives CDR1 SQVTM, CDR2 ANQGSEA.

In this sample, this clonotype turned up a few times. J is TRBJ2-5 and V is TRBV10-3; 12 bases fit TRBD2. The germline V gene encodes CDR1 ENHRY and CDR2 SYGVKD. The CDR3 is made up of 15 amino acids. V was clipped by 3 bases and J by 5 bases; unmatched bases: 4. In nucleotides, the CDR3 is TGTGCCATCAGTGAAGGACTAGCGGGATGGGAGACCCAGTACTTC. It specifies CAISEGLAGWETQYF.

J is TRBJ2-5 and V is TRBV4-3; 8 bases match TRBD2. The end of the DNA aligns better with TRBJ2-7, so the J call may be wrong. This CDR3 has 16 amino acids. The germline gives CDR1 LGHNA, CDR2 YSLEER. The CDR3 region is CASSISAGVKGYEQYF. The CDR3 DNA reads TGCGCCAGCAGCATATCAGCGGGAGTGAAGGGCTACGAGCAGTACTTC.

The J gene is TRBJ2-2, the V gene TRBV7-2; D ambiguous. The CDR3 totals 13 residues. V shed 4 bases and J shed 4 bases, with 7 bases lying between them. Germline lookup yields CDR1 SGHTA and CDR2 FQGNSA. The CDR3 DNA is TGTGCCAGCAGCTCATTTGTCACCGGGGAGCTGTTTTTT. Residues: CASSSFVTGELFF.

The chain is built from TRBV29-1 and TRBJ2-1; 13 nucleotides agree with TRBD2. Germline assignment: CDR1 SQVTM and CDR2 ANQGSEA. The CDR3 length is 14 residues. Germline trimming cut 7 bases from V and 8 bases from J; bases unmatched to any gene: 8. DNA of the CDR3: TGCAGCGCACTAAGGACTAGCGGGAGTTATGAGCAGTTCTTC. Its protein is CSALRTSGSYEQFF.

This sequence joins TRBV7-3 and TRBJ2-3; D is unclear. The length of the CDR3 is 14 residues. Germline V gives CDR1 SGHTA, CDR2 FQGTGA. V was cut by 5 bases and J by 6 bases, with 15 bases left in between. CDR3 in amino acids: CASSEQLLGDTQYF. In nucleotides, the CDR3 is TGTGCCAGCAGCGAACAGTTACTGGGGGATACGCAGTATTTT.

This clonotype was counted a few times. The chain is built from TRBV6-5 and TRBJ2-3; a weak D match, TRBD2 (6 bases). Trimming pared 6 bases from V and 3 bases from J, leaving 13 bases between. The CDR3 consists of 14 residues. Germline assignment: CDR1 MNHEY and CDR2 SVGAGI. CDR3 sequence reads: CASRIGEATDTQYF. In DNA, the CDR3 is TGTGCCAGCAGAATAGGGGAGGCTACAGATACGCAGTATTTT.

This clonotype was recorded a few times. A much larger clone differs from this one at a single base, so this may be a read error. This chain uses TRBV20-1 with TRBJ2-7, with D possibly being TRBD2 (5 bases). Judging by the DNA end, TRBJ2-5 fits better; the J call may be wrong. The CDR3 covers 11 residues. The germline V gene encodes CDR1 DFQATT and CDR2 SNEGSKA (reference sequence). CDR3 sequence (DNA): TGCAGTGCTAGGTCGGGGGAGACCCAGTACTTC. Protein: CSARSGETQYF.

CDR3 DNA sequence: TGTGCCAGCACTGGGAACAGGCGAGTCACTGAAGCTTTCTTT. It specifies CASTGNRRVTEAFF. The gene calls are TRBV2 and TRBJ1-1, with D maybe TRBD1 (5 bases). CDR3 size: 14 residues. Trimming took 7 bases from V and 4 from J, leaving 16 bases between them. In germline, CDR1 is SNHLY, CDR2 FYNNEI. The full variable domain, with the rest looked up from reference TRBV2 and TRBJ1-1, is EPEVTQTPSHQVTQMGQEVILRCVPISNHLYFYWYRQILGQKVEFLVSFYNNEISEKSEIFDDQFSVERPDGSNFTLKIRSTKLEDSAMYFCASTGNRRVTEAFFGQGTRLTVV.

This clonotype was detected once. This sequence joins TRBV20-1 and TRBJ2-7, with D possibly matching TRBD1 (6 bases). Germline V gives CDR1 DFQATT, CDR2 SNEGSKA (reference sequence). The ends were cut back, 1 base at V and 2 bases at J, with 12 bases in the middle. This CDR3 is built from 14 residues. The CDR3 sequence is CSARGGLATYEQYF. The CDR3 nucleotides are TGCAGTGCTAGAGGGGGGCTAGCTACCTACGAGCAGTACTTC.

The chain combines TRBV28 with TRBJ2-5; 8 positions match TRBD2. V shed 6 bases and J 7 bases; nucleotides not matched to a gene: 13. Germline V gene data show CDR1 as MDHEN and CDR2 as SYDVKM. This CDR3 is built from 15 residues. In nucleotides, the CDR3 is TGTGCCAGCAGCTCCGGGACTAGGGCTCGGGGGACCCAGTACTTC. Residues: CASSSGTRARGTQYF.

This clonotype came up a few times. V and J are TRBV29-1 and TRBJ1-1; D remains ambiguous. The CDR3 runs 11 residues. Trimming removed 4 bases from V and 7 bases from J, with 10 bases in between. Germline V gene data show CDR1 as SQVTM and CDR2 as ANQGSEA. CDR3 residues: CSVGGLGEAFF. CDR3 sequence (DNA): TGCAGCGTTGGGGGTCTTGGTGAAGCTTTCTTT.